This entry lists 19 T cell receptor beta chains sequenced from one sample in a study of blood T cell repertoires in COVID-19. Profiling relied on immunoSEQ multiplex PCR, and the TCRdb table lists in-frame clones only, not all of them. This table has about 110,000 clones, roughly 85% appearing once. The sequenced sample was peripheral blood. The receptors here all came from a human donor in a cohort sampled during active COVID-19.

This chain links TRBV6-5 with TRBJ2-3; D might be TRBD1 (6 bases). The length of the CDR3 is 15 residues. Germline V gene data show CDR1 as MNHEY and CDR2 as SVGAGI. Trimming removed 4 bases from V and 3 bases from J, with 14 bases in between. The CDR3 nucleotides read TGTGCCAGCAGTTTCCGGGACCAGGGGACAGATACGCAGTATTTT. This codes for CASSFRDQGTDTQYF.

The rearrangement uses TRBV6-5 and TRBJ2-7; maybe TRBD1 (6 bases). The CDR3 sequence is 14 residues long. Germline lookup yields CDR1 MNHEY and CDR2 SVGAGI. V lost 0 bases and J lost 5, with 11 bases in between. CDR3 protein: CASSYSMGANEQYF. The CDR3 bases are TGTGCCAGCAGTTACTCGATGGGGGCTAACGAGCAGTACTTC.

This chain connects TRBV19 to TRBJ2-2; possible D gene TRBD2, 5 bases. CDR1 and CDR2 from the germline V gene are LNHDA and SQIVND (reference sequence). The V end was cut by 5 bases, the J end by 5 bases, with 12 bases between. The CDR3 runs to 14 residues. The DNA for the CDR3 is TGTGCCAGTAGTTTCCAAACTAGAACCGGGGAGCTGTTTTTT. The encoded protein is CASSFQTRTGELFF.

The V and J genes are TRBV10-3 and TRBJ1-5; no reliable D call. Germline loops: CDR1 ENHRY, CDR2 SYGVKD. The CDR3 contains 16 residues. The V end lost 0 bases, the J end lost 1 base, and 10 bases lay between the germline ends. The CDR3 DNA is TGTGCCATCAGTGAGTCGATCGGGGTAAGCAATCAGCCCCAGCATTTT. Translating gives CAISESIGVSNQPQHF.

This clone was detected only a few times. The rearrangement uses TRBV6-5 and TRBJ2-7, with 7 bases lining up with TRBD1. The J segment lost 6 bases and the V segment lost 7 bases, leaving 12 bases of the junction unmatched. The CDR3 contains 14 residues. Germline loops: CDR1 MNHEY, CDR2 SVGAGI. The CDR3 loop is CASIVTGAAGEQYF. Written as DNA, the CDR3 is TGTGCCAGCATAGTAACAGGGGCCGCGGGCGAGCAGTACTTC.

The V call is TRBV6-6, the J call TRBJ1-6, with TRBD1 as a possible D gene (6 bases). Per the germline V gene, CDR1 is MNHNY and CDR2 is SVGAGI (reference sequence). V was trimmed by 0 bases and J by 6 bases, leaving 12 bases between them. This CDR3 has 16 amino acids. The CDR3 sequence is CASSYSGTRGNSPLHF. The CDR3 nucleotides are TGTGCCAGCAGTTACTCCGGGACAAGAGGTAATTCACCCCTCCACTTT.

The V gene is TRBV5-1, the J gene TRBJ2-1; 9 bases fit TRBD2. The CDR3 spans 17 residues. Germline V gives CDR1 SGHRS, CDR2 YFSETQ. The ends lost 4 bases at V and 6 bases at J; junction bases unmatched: 14. The CDR3 loop is CASSLQGSGGWGNEQFF. The CDR3 DNA reads as TGCGCCAGCAGCCTGCAGGGCAGCGGGGGGTGGGGCAATGAGCAGTTCTTC.

The chain has TRBV5-1 and TRBJ2-1; 8 nucleotides align to TRBD2. CDR1 SGHRS and CDR2 YFSETQ come from the germline V gene. Trimming took 6 bases from V and 9 from J; bases not matched to a gene: 14. CDR3 length equals 15 residues. The CDR3 here is CASTSGGGGGFEQFF. The CDR3 region has the DNA TGCGCCAGCACTTCGGGAGGTGGCGGGGGGTTTGAGCAGTTCTTC.

This clone was counted between two and nine times. The rearrangement joins TRBV28 to TRBJ2-1; possibly TRBD1 for D (5 bases). The length of the CDR3 is 14 residues. Germline V CDR1 and CDR2: MDHEN, SYDVKM. V was shortened by 2 bases and J by 0 bases, with 5 bases between the two germline ends. For the CDR3, the DNA is TGTGCCAGCAGTTTAACAGGCTCCTACAATGAGCAGTTCTTC. Residues: CASSLTGSYNEQFF.

For the CDR3, the DNA is TGCGCCAGCAGCCAAGCAGGGCAGTGGGTTGGCTACACCTTC. Amino acids: CASSQAGQWVGYTF. V gene TRBV4-1 combines with J gene TRBJ1-2; maybe TRBD1 (5 bases). The CDR3 runs to 14 residues. The ends were cut back, 1 base at V and 7 bases at J, with 13 bases in the middle. The germline V gene has CDR1 MGHRA and CDR2 YSYEKL.

The gene calls are TRBV9 and TRBJ1-2; no definite D call. CDR1 and CDR2 from the germline V gene are SGDLS and YYNGEE. V was cut by 7 bases and J by 4 bases, with 14 bases left in between. The CDR3 loop spans 13 amino acids. The CDR3 DNA is TGTGCCAGCGCCCCAGAGGTCGGCTATGGCTACACCTTC. This sequence encodes CASAPEVGYGYTF.

The chain recombines TRBV11-3 with TRBJ2-2; D unclear. V was shortened by 1 base and J by 6 bases, with 6 bases between the two germline ends. CDR1 and CDR2 from the germline V gene are SGHNT and YENEEA. The CDR3 sequence is 13 residues long. As DNA, the CDR3 is TGTGCCAGCAGCTTAGGGGCTGCCGGGGAGCTGTTTTTT. Protein sequence: CASSLGAAGELFF.

The chain uses TRBV7-6 and TRBJ1-3; D unclear. This CDR3 has 15 amino acids. Germline assignment: CDR1 SGHVS and CDR2 FNYEAQ. V lost 0 bases and J 0 bases, leaving 6 bases between the germline ends. The CDR3 spells CASSLAGVSGNTIYF. DNA for the CDR3: TGTGCCAGCAGCTTAGCAGGAGTCTCTGGAAACACCATATATTTT.

The chain joins TRBV7-2 to TRBJ2-5, with D possibly TRBD1 on 5 matching bases. This CDR3 has 16 residues. Germline-derived CDR1 and CDR2 are SGHTA and FQGNSA. Trimming removed 2 bases from V and 5 bases from J, with 18 bases in between. The CDR3 nucleotides read TGTGCCAGCAGCTTATCCGTCGGGCAGGGTGGGGAGACCCAGTACTTC. It codes for CASSLSVGQGGETQYF.

The V gene is TRBV28, the J gene TRBJ2-7; perhaps TRBD1 as D (6 bases). The CDR3 length is 17 residues. Per the germline V gene, CDR1 is MDHEN and CDR2 is SYDVKM. V lost 5 bases to trimming and J lost 3 bases, with 23 bases between them. This CDR3 reads CASSPPPTGRIFYEQYF. The DNA for the CDR3 is TGTGCCAGCAGTCCCCCCCCTACAGGGAGAATATTCTACGAGCAGTACTTC. Based on the CDR3 plus reference TRBV28 and TRBJ2-7, the full variable domain is DVKVTQSSRYLVKRTGEKVFLECVQDMDHENMFWYRQDPGLGLRLIYFSYDVKMKEKGDIPEGYSVSREKKERFSLILESASTNQTSMYLCASSPPPTGRIFYEQYFGPGTRLTVT.

V usage is TRBV6-5 and J usage is TRBJ2-1; maybe TRBD2 (7 bases). The germline gives CDR1 MNHEY, CDR2 SVGAGI. Trimming removed 0 bases at V and 0 bases at J, with 9 bases between. The CDR3 length is 16 residues. The CDR3 loop is CASSYSGGASYNEQFF. The DNA of the CDR3 is TGTGCCAGCAGTTACTCGGGGGGGGCCTCCTACAATGAGCAGTTCTTC.

This sequence joins TRBV29-1 and TRBJ2-3; 11 nucleotides line up with TRBD2. The CDR3 has 18 amino acids. CDR1 and CDR2 (germline): SQVTM, ANQGSEA. The junction had 9 bases not matched to a gene; V was cut back by 1 base and J by 0 bases. The CDR3 bases are TGCAGCGTTGAAGGTGCCCTACTAGCGGGAGCTAGCACAGATACGCAGTATTTT. Protein product: CSVEGALLAGASTDTQYF.

The CDR3 region has the DNA TGCGCCAGCAGCTGGGGACAGGGCAGCTCCTACGAGCAGTACTTC. This codes for CASSWGQGSSYEQYF. This chain joins TRBV5-1 and TRBJ2-7, with 9 bases lining up with TRBD1. The V segment lost 3 bases and the J segment 0 bases; nucleotides outside the gene matches: 4. The germline V gene has CDR1 SGHRS and CDR2 YFSETQ. The CDR3 covers 15 residues.

The gene calls are TRBV6-5 and TRBJ1-5; 10 positions match TRBD1. The V gene's germline CDR1 is MNHEY and CDR2 SVGAGI. This CDR3 is built from 14 residues. V dropped 6 bases and J dropped 10; count of bases not matched to a gene: 9. DNA of the CDR3: TGTGCCAGCAGACACAGGGACAGGGGAGGCCCCCAGCATTTT. Protein: CASRHRDRGGPQHF.